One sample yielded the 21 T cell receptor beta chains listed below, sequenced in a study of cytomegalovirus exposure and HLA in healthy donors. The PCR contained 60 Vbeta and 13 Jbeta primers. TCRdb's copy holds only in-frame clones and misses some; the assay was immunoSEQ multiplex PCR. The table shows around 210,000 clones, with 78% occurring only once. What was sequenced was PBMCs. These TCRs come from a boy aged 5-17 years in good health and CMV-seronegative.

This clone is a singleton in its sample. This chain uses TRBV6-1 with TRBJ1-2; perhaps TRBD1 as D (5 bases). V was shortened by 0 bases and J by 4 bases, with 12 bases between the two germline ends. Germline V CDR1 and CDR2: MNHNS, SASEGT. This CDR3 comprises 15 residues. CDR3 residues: CASSEAGRAGYGYTF. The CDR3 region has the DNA TGTGCCAGCAGTGAAGCTGGCAGGGCCGGCTATGGCTACACCTTC.

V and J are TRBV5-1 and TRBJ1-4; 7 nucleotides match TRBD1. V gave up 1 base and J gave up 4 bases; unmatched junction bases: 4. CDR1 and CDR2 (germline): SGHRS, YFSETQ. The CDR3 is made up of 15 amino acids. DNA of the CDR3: TGCGCCAGCAGCTTGCTGCCAGGGGGTAATGAAAAACTGTTTTTT. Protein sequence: CASSLLPGGNEKLFF.

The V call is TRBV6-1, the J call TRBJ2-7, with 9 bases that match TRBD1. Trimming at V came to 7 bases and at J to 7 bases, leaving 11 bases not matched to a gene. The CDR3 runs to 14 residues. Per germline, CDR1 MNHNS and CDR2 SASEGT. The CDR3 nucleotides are TGTGCCAGCACCGAGGGACAGGGCCCCCGGGAGCAGTACTTC. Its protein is CASTEGQGPREQYF.

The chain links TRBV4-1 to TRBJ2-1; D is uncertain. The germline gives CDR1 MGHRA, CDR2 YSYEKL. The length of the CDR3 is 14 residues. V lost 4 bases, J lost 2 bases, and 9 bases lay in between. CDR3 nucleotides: TGCGCCAGCAGCCCACCCCTAGCCTACAATGAGCAGTTCTTC. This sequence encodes CASSPPLAYNEQFF.

CDR3 sequence reads: CASSECQGVNQPQHF. CDR3 DNA sequence: TGTGCCAGCAGTGAATGCCAGGGGGTAAATCAGCCCCAGCATTTT. This chain uses TRBV25-1 with TRBJ1-5, with 7 bases lining up with TRBD1. This CDR3 region has 15 residues. With V trimmed by 1 base and J by 4 bases, 4 bases remained unmatched. The germline gives CDR1 MGHDK, CDR2 SYGVNS.

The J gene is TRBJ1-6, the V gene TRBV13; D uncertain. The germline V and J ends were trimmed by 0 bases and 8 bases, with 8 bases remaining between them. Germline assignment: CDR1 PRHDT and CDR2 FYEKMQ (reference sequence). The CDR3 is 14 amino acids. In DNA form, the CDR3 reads TGTGCCAGCAGCTTAGGGAAAGGAGATTCACCCCTCCACTTT. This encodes CASSLGKGDSPLHF.

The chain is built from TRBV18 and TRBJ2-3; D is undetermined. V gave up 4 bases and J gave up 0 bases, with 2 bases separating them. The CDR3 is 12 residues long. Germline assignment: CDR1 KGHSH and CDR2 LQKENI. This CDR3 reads CASSLSTDTQYF. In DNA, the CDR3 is TGTGCCAGCTCACTAAGCACAGATACGCAGTATTTT.

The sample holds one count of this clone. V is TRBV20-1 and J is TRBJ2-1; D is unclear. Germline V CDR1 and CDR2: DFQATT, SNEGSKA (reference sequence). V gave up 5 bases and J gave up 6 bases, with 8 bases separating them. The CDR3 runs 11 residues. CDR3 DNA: TGCAGTGCTTTTCGTATCAATGAGCAGTTCTTC. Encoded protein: CSAFRINEQFF.

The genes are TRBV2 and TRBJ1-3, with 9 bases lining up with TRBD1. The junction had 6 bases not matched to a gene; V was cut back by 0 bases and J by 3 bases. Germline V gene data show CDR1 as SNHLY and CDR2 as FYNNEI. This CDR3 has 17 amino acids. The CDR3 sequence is CASSEAHRGPGGNTIYF. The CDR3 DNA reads TGTGCCAGCAGTGAAGCCCACAGGGGGCCTGGTGGAAACACCATATATTTT.

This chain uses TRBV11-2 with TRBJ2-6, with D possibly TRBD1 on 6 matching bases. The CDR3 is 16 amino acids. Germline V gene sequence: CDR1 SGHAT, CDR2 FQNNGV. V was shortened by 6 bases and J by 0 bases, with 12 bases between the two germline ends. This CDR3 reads CASRRTESSGANVLTF. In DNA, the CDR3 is TGTGCCAGCAGAAGGACAGAGAGCTCTGGGGCCAACGTCCTGACTTTC.

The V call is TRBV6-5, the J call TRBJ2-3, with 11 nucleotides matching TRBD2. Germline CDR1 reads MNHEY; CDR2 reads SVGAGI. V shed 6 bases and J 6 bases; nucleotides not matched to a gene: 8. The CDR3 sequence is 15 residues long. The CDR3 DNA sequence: TGTGCCAGCAGCAAAACACTAGCGGGAGAGGATACGCAGTATTTT. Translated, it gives CASSKTLAGEDTQYF.

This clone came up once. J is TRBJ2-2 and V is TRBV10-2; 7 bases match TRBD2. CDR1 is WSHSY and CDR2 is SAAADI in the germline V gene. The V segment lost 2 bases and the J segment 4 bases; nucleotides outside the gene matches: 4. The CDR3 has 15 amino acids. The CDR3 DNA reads TGCGCCAGCAGTGAGAGGACGGGGGGCACCGGGGAGCTGTTTTTT. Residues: CASSERTGGTGELFF.

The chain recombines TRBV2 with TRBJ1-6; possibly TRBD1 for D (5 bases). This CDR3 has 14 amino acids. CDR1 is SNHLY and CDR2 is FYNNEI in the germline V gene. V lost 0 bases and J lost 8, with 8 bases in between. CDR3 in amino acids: CASSEALGDSPLHF. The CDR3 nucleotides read TGTGCCAGCAGTGAAGCGCTAGGGGATTCACCCCTCCACTTT.

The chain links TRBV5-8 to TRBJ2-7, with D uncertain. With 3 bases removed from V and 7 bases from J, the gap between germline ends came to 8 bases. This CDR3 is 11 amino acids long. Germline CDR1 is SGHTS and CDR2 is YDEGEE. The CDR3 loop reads CASSYVREQYF. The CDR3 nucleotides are TGTGCCAGCAGCTACGTGAGGGAGCAGTACTTC.

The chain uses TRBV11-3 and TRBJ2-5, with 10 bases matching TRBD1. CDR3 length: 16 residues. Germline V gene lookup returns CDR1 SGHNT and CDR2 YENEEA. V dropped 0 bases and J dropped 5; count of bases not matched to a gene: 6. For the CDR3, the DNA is TGTGCCAGCAGCTTAGATTGGGGACAGGGGCCGGAGACCCAGTACTTC. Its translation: CASSLDWGQGPETQYF.

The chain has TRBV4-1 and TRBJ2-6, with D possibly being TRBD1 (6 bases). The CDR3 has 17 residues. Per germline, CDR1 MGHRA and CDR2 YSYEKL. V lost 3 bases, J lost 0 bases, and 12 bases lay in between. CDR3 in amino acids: CASSQLTGSSGANVLTF. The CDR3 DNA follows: TGCGCCAGCAGCCAGTTAACAGGGAGCTCTGGGGCCAACGTCCTGACTTTC.

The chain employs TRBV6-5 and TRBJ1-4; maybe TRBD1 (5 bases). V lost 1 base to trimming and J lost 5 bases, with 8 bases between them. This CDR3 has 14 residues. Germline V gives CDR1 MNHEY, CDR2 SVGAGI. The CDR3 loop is CASSYLGLNEKLFF. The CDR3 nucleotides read TGTGCCAGCAGTTACTTGGGACTGAATGAAAAACTGTTTTTT.

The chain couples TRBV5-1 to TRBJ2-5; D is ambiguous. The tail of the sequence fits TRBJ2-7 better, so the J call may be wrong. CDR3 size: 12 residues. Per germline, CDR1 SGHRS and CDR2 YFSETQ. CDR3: CASSLVGYEQYF. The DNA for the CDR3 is TGCGCCAGCAGCTTGGTCGGTTACGAGCAGTACTTC.

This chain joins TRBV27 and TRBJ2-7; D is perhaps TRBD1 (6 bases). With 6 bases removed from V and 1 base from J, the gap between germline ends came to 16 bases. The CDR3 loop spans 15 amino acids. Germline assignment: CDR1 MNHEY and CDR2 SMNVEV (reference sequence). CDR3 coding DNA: TGTGCCAGCAGCCAAAGGGGGACGGGATCCTACGAGCAGTACTTC. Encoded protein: CASSQRGTGSYEQYF.

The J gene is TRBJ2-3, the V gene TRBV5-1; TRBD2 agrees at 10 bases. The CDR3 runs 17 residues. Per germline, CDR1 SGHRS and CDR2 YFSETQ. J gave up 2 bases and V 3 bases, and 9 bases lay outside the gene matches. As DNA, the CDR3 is TGCGCCAGCAGCTCTCTTAGCGGGGGGCCCCCCACAGATACGCAGTATTTT. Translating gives CASSSLSGGPPTDTQYF.

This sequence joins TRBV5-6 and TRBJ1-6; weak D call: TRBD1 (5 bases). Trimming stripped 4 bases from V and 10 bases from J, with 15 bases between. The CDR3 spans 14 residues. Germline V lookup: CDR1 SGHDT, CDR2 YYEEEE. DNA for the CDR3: TGTGCCAGCAGCCCGGGGGGAAACGGGTCACCCCTCCACTTT. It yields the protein CASSPGGNGSPLHF.